This T cell receptor (beta chain) derives from a study of regulatory dendritic cells for organ transplantation. Sequencing used immunoSEQ multiplex PCR; TCRdb keeps in-frame clones, though not all of them. The sample has around 30,000 clones, less than 85% seen once; the top ten hold less than 0.5%. Trimming stripped 1 base from V and 4 bases from J, with 12 bases between. Germline CDR1 SGHVS, CDR2 FNYEAQ. This CDR3 is 15 amino acids long. J is TRBJ2-3 and V is TRBV7-6; D may be TRBD2 (7 bases). The clonotype originates from a human donor in good health. The sequencing input was naive CD8+ T cells from blood. Subset here: CD45RA+ naive T cells. The CDR3 here is CASSLGGGASDTQYF. The CDR3 coding sequence is TGTGCCAGCAGCTTAGGAGGGGGGGCCTCAGATACGCAGTATTTT.